The T cell receptor (beta chain) described here comes from a study of T cell responses to AZD1222 COVID-19 vaccine. Overall study results and limits: Repertoire samples came only from after the peak T cell response. The donors showed a predominance of white British ancestry and of females, with possible underestimation of clonal diversity. Within unmutated variant regions lay the reported targets of nearly half of spike-specific TCRs. Spike-specific TCR breadth and depth were elevated following two AZD1222 doses.

On this clone: Its antigen is currently unknown.

The CDR3 runs to 16 residues. Trimming removed 4 bases from V and 7 bases from J, with 20 bases in between. Germline loops: CDR1 SGDLS, CDR2 YYNGEE. Some clones are missing from TCRdb's copy, which holds only in-frame ones; the method was immunoSEQ multiplex PCR. In the table there are around 140,000 clones, under 90% of which are singletons. V is TRBV9 and J is TRBJ2-2; D possibly uses TRBD1 or TRBD2 (5 bases each). The clonotype comes from an adult who received the AZD1222 COVID-19 vaccine. The specimen was peripheral blood, collected 28 days after the second AZD1222 dose. This CDR3 is CASSPSSRQGDGELFF. The CDR3 coding sequence is TGTGCCAGCAGCCCCAGTAGTCGCCAGGGAGACGGGGAGCTGTTTTTT.